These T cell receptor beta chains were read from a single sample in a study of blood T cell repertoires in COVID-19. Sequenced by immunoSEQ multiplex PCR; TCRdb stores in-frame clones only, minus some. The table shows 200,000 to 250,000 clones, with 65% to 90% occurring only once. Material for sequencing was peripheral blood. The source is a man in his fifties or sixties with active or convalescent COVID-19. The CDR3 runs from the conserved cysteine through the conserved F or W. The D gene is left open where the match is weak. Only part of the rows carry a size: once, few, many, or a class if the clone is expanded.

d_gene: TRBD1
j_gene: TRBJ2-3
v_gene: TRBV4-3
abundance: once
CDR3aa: CASSRTTQGATDTQYF
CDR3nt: TGCGCCAGCAGCCGGACTACTCAGGGGGCGACAGATACGCAGTATTTT

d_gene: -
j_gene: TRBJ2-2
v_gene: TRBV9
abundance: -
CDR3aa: CASSVVRDTGELFF
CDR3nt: TGTGCCAGCAGCGTAGTGAGGGACACCGGGGAGCTGTTTTTT

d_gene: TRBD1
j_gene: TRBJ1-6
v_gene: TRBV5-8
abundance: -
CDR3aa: CASSRDRESPLHF
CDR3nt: TGTGCCAGCAGCCGAGACAGGGAATCACCCCTCCACTTT

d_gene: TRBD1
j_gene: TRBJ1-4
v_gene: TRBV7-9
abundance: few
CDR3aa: CASNTQGGSNEKLFF
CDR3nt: TGTGCCAGCAACACCCAAGGGGGCTCAAATGAAAAACTGTTTTTT

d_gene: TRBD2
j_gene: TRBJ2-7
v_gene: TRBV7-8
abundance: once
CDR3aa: CASRSREGRGGYEQYF
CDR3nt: TGTGCCAGCAGGAGTCGGGAGGGCCGGGGCGGATACGAGCAGTACTTC

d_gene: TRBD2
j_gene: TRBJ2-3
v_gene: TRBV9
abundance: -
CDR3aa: CASSVARLGLAETDTQYF
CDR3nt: TGTGCCAGCAGCGTAGCCAGATTGGGACTAGCGGAGACAGATACGCAGTATTTT

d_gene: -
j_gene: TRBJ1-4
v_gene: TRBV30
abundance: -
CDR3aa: CAWSVRLNEKLFF
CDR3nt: TGTGCCTGGAGTGTCCGACTTAACGAAAAACTGTTTTTT

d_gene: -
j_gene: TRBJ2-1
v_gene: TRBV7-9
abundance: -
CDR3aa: CASSLFTGGDEQFF
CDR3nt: TGTGCCAGCAGCTTATTTACAGGGGGGGATGAGCAGTTCTTC

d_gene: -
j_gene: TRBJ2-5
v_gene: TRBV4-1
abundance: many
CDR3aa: CASSQDPPIRGQSQYF
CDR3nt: TGCGCCAGCAGCCAAGACCCACCGATCCGTGGCCAGTCCCAGTACTTC

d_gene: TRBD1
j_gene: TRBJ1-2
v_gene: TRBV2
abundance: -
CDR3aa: CASRTGQGQGYTF
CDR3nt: TGTGCCAGCAGGACCGGACAGGGGCAAGGCTACACCTTC

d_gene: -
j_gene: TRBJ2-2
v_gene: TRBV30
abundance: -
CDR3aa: CAWSHGFNTGELFF
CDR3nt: TGTGCCTGGAGTCACGGGTTTAACACCGGGGAGCTGTTTTTT

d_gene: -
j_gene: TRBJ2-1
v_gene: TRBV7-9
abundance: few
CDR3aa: CASSLNPTGSGINEQFF
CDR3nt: TGTGCCAGCAGCTTAAACCCAACCGGGAGCGGAATAAATGAGCAGTTCTTC

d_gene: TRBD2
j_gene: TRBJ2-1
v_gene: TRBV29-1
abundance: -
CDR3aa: CSAVGGSISYNEQFF
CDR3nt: TGCAGCGCCGTGGGCGGGAGTATCTCCTACAATGAGCAGTTCTTC

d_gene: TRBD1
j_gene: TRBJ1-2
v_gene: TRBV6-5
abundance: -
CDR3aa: CASRPRTGNYAGYTF
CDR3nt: TGTGCCAGCAGACCCCGGACAGGGAATTACGCTGGCTACACCTTC

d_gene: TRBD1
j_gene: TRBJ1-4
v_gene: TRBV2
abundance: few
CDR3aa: CASSETSGTAGKLFF
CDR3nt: TGTGCCAGCAGTGAAACATCCGGGACAGCCGGAAAACTGTTTTTT

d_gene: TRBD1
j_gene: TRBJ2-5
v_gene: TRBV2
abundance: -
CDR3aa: CASSEWTGGIRETQYF
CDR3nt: TGTGCCAGCAGTGAGTGGACAGGGGGCATCCGAGAGACCCAGTACTTC

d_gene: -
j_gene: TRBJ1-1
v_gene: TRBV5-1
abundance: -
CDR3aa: CASSLNRVEAFF
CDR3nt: TGCGCCAGCAGCTTGAACAGGGTTGAAGCTTTCTTT

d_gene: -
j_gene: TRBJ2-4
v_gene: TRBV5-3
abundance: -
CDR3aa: CARSLCRLATPLTKNIQYF
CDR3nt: TGTGCCAGAAGCTTGTGTCGTCTAGCCACTCCCTTGACCAAAAACATTCAGTACTTC

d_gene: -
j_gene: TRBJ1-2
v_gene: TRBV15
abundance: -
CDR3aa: CATSSRGPGYGYTF
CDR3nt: TGTGCCACCAGCAGCCGTGGCCCGGGCTATGGCTACACCTTC

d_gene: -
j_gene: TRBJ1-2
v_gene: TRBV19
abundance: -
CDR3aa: CASSINRRGGYTF
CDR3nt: TGTGCCAGTAGTATAAACAGGAGGGGTGGCTACACCTTC

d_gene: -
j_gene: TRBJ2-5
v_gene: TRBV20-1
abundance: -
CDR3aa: CSAVTSLAQYF
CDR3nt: TGCAGTGCGGTGACAAGCCTGGCCCAGTACTTC

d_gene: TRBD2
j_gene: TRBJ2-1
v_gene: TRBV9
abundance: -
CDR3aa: CASSVVGLAENNEQFF
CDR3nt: TGTGCCAGCAGCGTGGTCGGACTAGCGGAGAACAATGAGCAGTTCTTC

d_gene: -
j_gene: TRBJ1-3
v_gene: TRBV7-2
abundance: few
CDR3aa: CASSLWHHSGNTIYF
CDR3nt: TGTGCCAGCAGCTTATGGCACCACTCTGGAAACACCATATATTTT

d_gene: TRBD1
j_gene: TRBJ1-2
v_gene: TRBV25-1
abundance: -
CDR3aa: CASRGQVDGYTF
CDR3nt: TGTGCCAGCAGGGGACAGGTTGATGGCTACACCTTC

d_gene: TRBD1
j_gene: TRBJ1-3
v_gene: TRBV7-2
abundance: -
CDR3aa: CASSSTGTVGNTIYF
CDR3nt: TGTGCCAGCAGCTCCACCGGGACAGTTGGAAACACCATATATTTT

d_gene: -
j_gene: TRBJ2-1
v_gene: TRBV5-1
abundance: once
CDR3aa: CASSLGQNHKNPNEQFF
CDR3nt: TGCGCCAGCAGCTTGGGCCAGAACCATAAAAACCCCAATGAGCAGTTCTTC

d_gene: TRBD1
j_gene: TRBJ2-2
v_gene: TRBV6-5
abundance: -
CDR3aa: CASSYWGQGSGELFF
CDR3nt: TGTGCCAGCAGTTATTGGGGACAGGGTTCCGGGGAGCTGTTTTTT

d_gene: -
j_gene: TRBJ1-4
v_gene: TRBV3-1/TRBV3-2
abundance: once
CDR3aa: CASSQSWGATNEKLFF
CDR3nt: TGTGCCAGCAGCCAATCCTGGGGAGCAACTAATGAAAAACTGTTTTTT

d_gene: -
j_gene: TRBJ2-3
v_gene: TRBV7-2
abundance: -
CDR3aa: CASSPGLTTDTQYF
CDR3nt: TGTGCCAGCAGCCCGGGACTTACCACAGATACGCAGTATTTT

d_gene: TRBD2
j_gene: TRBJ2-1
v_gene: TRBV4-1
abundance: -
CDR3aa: CASSQEGAGDNEQFF
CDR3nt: TGCGCCAGCAGCCAAGAAGGAGCGGGAGACAATGAGCAGTTCTTC

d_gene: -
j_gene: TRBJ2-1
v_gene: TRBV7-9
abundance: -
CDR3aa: CASSATVEGEQFF
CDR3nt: TGTGCCAGCAGCGCGACAGTGGAAGGCGAGCAGTTCTTC

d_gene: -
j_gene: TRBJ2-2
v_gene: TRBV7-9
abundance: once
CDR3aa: CASSFGQANTGELFF
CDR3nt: TGTGCCAGCAGCTTTGGGCAGGCGAACACCGGGGAGCTGTTTTTT

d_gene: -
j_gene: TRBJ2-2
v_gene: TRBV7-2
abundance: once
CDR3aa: CASSPARGTGELFF
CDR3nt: TGTGCCAGCAGCCCCGCGCGGGGCACCGGGGAGCTGTTTTTT

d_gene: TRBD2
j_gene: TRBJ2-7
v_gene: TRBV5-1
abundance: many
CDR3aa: CASSLSGSWYEQYF
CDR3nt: TGCGCCAGCAGCCTTAGCGGGAGTTGGTACGAGCAGTACTTC

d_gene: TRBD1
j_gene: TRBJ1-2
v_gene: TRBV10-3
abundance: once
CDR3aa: CAISDGTGPGYTF
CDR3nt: TGTGCCATCAGTGATGGGACAGGGCCTGGCTACACCTTC

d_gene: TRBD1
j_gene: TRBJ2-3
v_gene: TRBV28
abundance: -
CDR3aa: CASSSGGRGTDTQYF
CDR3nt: TGTGCCAGCAGTTCAGGGGGTAGAGGCACAGATACGCAGTATTTT

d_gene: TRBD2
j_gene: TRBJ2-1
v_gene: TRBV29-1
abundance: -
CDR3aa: CSVEGGSRFNEQFF
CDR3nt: TGCAGCGTTGAAGGCGGGAGTAGGTTCAATGAGCAGTTCTTC

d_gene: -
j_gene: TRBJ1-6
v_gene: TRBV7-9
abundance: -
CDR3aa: CASSFGSGNSPLHF
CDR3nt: TGTGCCAGCAGCTTTGGCTCAGGAAATTCACCCCTCCACTTT

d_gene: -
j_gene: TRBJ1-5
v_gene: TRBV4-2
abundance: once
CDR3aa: CASSPRGDQPQHF
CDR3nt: TGTGCCAGCAGCCCCAGGGGTGATCAGCCCCAGCATTTT

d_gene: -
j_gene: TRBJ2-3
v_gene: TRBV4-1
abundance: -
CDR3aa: CASSHDSGSGDTQYF
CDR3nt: TGCGCCAGCAGCCACGACTCGGGGAGTGGAGATACGCAGTATTTT

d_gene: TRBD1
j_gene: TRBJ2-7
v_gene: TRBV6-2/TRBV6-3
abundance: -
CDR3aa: CASSAGQGSREQYF
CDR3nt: TGTGCCAGCAGCGCGGGACAGGGATCGCGCGAGCAGTACTTC

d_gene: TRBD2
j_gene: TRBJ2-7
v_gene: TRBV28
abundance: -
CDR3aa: CASSSLGGAYYEQYF
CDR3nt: TGTGCCAGCAGTTCCCTCGGGGGGGCCTACTACGAGCAGTACTTC

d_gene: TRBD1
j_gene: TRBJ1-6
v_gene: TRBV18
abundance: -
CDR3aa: CASSPTDRAYSPLHF
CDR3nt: TGTGCCAGCTCACCTACGGACAGGGCATATTCACCCCTCCACTTT

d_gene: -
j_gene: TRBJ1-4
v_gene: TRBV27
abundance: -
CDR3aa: CASSPNTGGELFF
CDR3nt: TGTGCCAGCAGTCCAAACACGGGAGGGGAACTGTTTTTT

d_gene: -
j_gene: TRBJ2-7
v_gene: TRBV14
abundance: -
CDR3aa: CASSQFLRGPTVEQYF
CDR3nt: TGTGCCAGCAGCCAATTCCTCAGGGGACCGACAGTCGAGCAGTACTTC

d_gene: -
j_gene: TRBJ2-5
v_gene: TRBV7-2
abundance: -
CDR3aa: CASSFGQLQETQYF
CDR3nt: TGTGCCAGCAGCTTCGGACAGCTCCAAGAGACCCAGTACTTC

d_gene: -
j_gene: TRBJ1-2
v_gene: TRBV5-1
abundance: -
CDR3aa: CASSLERAEYGYTF
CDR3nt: TGCGCCAGCAGCTTGGAAAGAGCGGAATATGGCTACACCTTC

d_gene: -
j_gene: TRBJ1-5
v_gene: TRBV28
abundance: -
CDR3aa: CASSPTGQPQHF
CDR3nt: TGTGCCAGCAGTCCTACAGGACAGCCCCAGCATTTT